The 5 T cell receptor beta chains presented below share a single source sample, sequenced in a study of blood T cell repertoires in COVID-19 (dated by TCRdb to the early 2020s). The library relied on the immunoSEQ multiplex PCR assay. The clones in this table, taken by TCRdb from immuneACCESS, are in-frame only. Not every clone is retained; where verified, under half of the shortfall comes from an unresolved V gene, and the cause of the rest is unknown. In this sample the table shows 250,000 to 300,000 clones, about 88% of which occur a single time. Roughly 4.9% of the sample is in the top ten clones. Sequences were obtained from peripheral blood. All receptors derive from a woman aged 55-69 years with COVID-19, enrolled during active disease.

The chain employs TRBV19 and TRBJ2-7; 8 bases map to TRBD1. V was clipped by 6 bases and J by 2 bases; unmatched bases: 12. This CDR3 comprises 16 residues. Germline lookup yields CDR1 LNHDA and CDR2 SQIVND (reference sequence). CDR3: CASRRFGGQGPYEQYF. As DNA, the CDR3 is TGTGCCAGTAGACGATTTGGTGGACAGGGCCCCTACGAGCAGTACTTC. Full variable domain (rest looked up from reference TRBV19 and TRBJ2-7): DGGITQSPKYLFRKEGQNVTLSCEQNLNHDAMYWYRQDPGQGLRLIYYSQIVNDFQKGDIAEGYSVSREKKESFPLTVTSAQKNPTAFYLCASRRFGGQGPYEQYFGPGTRLTVT.

J is TRBJ2-3 and V is TRBV7-3; 8 bases map to TRBD2. The germline gives CDR1 SGHTA, CDR2 FQGTGA. CDR3 size: 15 residues. V was clipped by 6 bases and J by 6 bases; unmatched bases: 11. This chain's CDR3 is CASRRLGRAQDTQYF. The CDR3 DNA reads as TGTGCCAGCAGGCGACTCGGGAGGGCCCAGGATACGCAGTATTTT.

The chain links TRBV7-2 to TRBJ2-5; 8 nucleotides line up with TRBD1. Germline-derived CDR1 and CDR2 are SGHTA and FQGNSA. Unmatched junction bases numbered 1, after V lost 4 bases and J lost 3 bases. CDR3 length equals 13 residues. CDR3 in DNA: TGTGCCAGCAGCTCACAGGGGGAAGAGACCCAGTACTTC. Encoded protein: CASSSQGEETQYF.

This chain uses TRBV18 with TRBJ2-7; the match to TRBD1 covers 7 bases. Germline trimming cut 5 bases from V and 3 bases from J; bases unmatched to any gene: 4. This CDR3 contains 13 residues. Per germline, CDR1 KGHSH and CDR2 LQKENI. Here the CDR3 reads CASSTGQHYEQYF. CDR3 DNA sequence: TGTGCCAGCTCAACGGGACAGCACTACGAGCAGTACTTC.

The V and J genes are TRBV27 and TRBJ2-2, with 9 bases matching TRBD2. Per germline, CDR1 MNHEY and CDR2 SMNVEV (reference sequence). V dropped 5 bases and J dropped 4; count of bases not matched to a gene: 8. This CDR3 contains 16 residues. The CDR3 DNA is TGTGCCAGCAGTCCCGTGGCGGGAGGGGTCACCGGGGAGCTGTTTTTT. Translating it yields CASSPVAGGVTGELFF.